This note documents a single T cell receptor beta chain sequence. This entry comes from a study of CD8 T cells in Susac syndrome. Random hexamers served to reverse transcribe roughly 0.5 to 1 ug RNA. Each CDR3 protein gets one entry after TCRdb re-called the immunoSEQ multiplex PCR reads with MiXCR. The sample lists about 150,000 distinct CDR3 sequences; over 85% were seen once. This CDR3 is built from 17 residues. After removal of 1 base from V and 0 bases from J, the junction contained 9 bases not matched to a gene. CDR1 and CDR2 (germline): DFQATT, SNEGSKA (reference sequence). This sequence was found in a human donor with multiple sclerosis. V is TRBV20-1 and J is TRBJ1-5; 7 positions agree with TRBD1. Specimen: CD8+ T cells from PBMCs. The CDR3 DNA is TGCAGTGCTAGAGCCCGGGACAGAGAATATAGCAATCAGCCCCAGCATTTT. Amino acids: CSARARDREYSNQPQHF.